This paragraph covers one T cell receptor (beta chain) sequence. This specimen comes from a study of neurological immune-mediated disorders. MiXCR was run by TCRdb on the 5' RACE reads, yielding one entry per CDR3 protein. The data show tens of thousands of distinct CDR3 sequences, roughly 4.8% seen once. The CDR3 contains 17 residues. Per germline, CDR1 DFQATT and CDR2 SNEGSKA (reference sequence). With 3 bases clipped from V and 1 base from J, the junction kept 10 bases outside the gene matches. The clonotype originates from a man aged 30 to 39 with multiple sclerosis. V usage is TRBV20-1 and J usage is TRBJ2-1; 9 nucleotides agree with TRBD2. The sequenced material came from PBMCs. CDR3: CSASRAGGIISYNEQFF. CDR3 DNA: TGCAGTGCTAGTCGTGCGGGGGGGATAATATCCTACAATGAGCAGTTCTTC.